Following are 15 T cell receptor beta chains from one sample sequenced in a study. MiXCR was run by TCRdb on the RT-PCR reads, yielding one entry per CDR3 protein. The table records approximately 720,000 distinct CDR3 sequences, 11% to 15% of them present only once. Sequencing input: memory CD4+ T cells from blood. The receptors were sampled from a female donor in good health, serving as a healthy control.

The genes are TRBV15 and TRBJ1-1, with unresolved D. Trimming took 0 bases from V and 0 from J, leaving 11 bases between them. The CDR3 runs to 16 residues. Germline V gives CDR1 LNHNV, CDR2 YYDKDF (reference sequence). The CDR3 region is CATSRDWNSMNTEAFF. CDR3 coding DNA: TGTGCCACCAGCAGAGATTGGAACAGTATGAACACTGAAGCTTTCTTT. Full variable domain (rest looked up from reference TRBV15 and TRBJ1-1): DAMVIQNPRYQVTQFGKPVTLSCSQTLNHNVMYWYQQKSSQAPKLLFHYYDKDFNNEADTPDNFQSRRPNTSFCFLDIRSPGLGDTAMYLCATSRDWNSMNTEAFFGQGTRLTVV.

This clonotype was observed a handful of times. The genes are TRBV12-3 or TRBV12-4 and TRBJ2-2; D gene ambiguous. This CDR3 comprises 13 residues. CDR3 DNA sequence: TGTGCTTGGGGAAAGGGGAACACCGGGGAGCTGTTTTTT. The encoded protein is CAWGKGNTGELFF.

This clonotype was seen a few times. The genes are TRBV7-9 and TRBJ2-3, with unresolved D. V lost 6 bases and J lost 6, with 10 bases in between. Germline V gives CDR1 SEHNR, CDR2 FQNEAQ (reference sequence). The CDR3 totals 12 residues. CDR3 sequence: CASSTLGDTQYF. The DNA for the CDR3 is TGTGCCAGCAGTACGCTGGGCGATACGCAGTATTTT.

This clonotype was counted a few times. V usage is TRBV29-1 and J usage is TRBJ2-5, with TRBD1 identical over 8 bases. Germline assignment: CDR1 SQVTM and CDR2 ANQGSEA. The length of the CDR3 is 14 residues. Germline trimming cut 4 bases from V and 1 base from J; bases unmatched to any gene: 5. The CDR3 sequence is CSVARDRTQETQYF. CDR3 DNA sequence: TGCAGCGTTGCCAGGGACAGGACCCAAGAGACCCAGTACTTC. Together with reference TRBV29-1 and TRBJ2-5, the CDR3 gives the full variable domain: SAVISQKPSRDICQRGTSLTIQCQVDSQVTMMFWYRQQPGQSLTLIATANQGSEATYESGFVIDKFPISRPNLTFSTLTVSNMSPEDSSIYLCSVARDRTQETQYFGPGTRLLVL.

The sample holds a few counts of this clonotype. This chain joins TRBV5-1 and TRBJ1-4; D is uncertain. The CDR3 totals 13 residues. Trimming cost V 7 bases and J 1 base, with 8 bases left between them. The V gene's germline CDR1 is SGHRS and CDR2 YFSETQ. This chain's CDR3 is CASGEGTNEKLFF. For the CDR3, the DNA is TGCGCCAGCGGAGAAGGAACTAATGAAAAACTGTTTTTT.

The chain carries TRBV9 and TRBJ1-2; D remains ambiguous. The length of the CDR3 is 15 residues. From germline, CDR1 is SGDLS and CDR2 YYNGEE. V was trimmed by 2 bases and J by 5 bases, leaving 16 bases between them. CDR3 sequence reads: CASSVRSTPNYGYTF. The CDR3 DNA follows: TGTGCCAGCAGCGTTAGATCCACCCCCAATTATGGCTACACCTTC.

The chain joins TRBV6-5 to TRBJ2-3; TRBD1 matches 7 bases. CDR1 is MNHEY, CDR2 SVGAGI, per germline. J gave up 0 bases and V 6 bases, and 6 bases lay outside the gene matches. The CDR3 has 15 amino acids. This chain's CDR3 is CASSQGQASTDTQYF. CDR3 in DNA: TGTGCCAGCAGCCAAGGACAGGCTAGCACAGATACGCAGTATTTT.

This clonotype was observed many times. The chain uses TRBV5-1 and TRBJ1-1; D unclear. CDR3 length equals 15 residues. CDR1 is SGHRS and CDR2 is YFSETQ in the germline V gene. The ends were cut back, 0 bases at V and 4 bases at J, with 13 bases in the middle. CDR3 sequence reads: CASSLVGNVGTEAFF. As DNA, the CDR3 is TGCGCCAGCAGCTTGGTCGGGAACGTGGGCACTGAAGCTTTCTTT.

The V and J genes are TRBV7-9 and TRBJ1-1; D ambiguous. V dropped 2 bases and J dropped 2 bases, with 9 bases sitting between them. The CDR3 is 14 amino acids. CDR1 is SEHNR and CDR2 is FQNEAQ in the germline V gene (reference sequence). In DNA form, the CDR3 reads TGTGCCAGCAGCTTAAGGGAGTCAAACACTGAAGCTTTCTTT. The encoded protein is CASSLRESNTEAFF.

This clonotype was found a few times. The chain employs TRBV12-3 or TRBV12-4 and TRBJ2-3; D is undetermined. V gave up 5 bases and J gave up 4 bases, with 10 bases separating them. This CDR3 has 13 residues. The CDR3 DNA reads TGTGCCAGCAGTCCTGACGGTTCAGATACGCAGTATTTT. Its protein product is CASSPDGSDTQYF.

The chain carries TRBV20-1 and TRBJ2-5, with a weak D call TRBD2 (6 bases). Trimming took 8 bases from V and 5 from J, leaving 15 bases between them. Germline assignment: CDR1 DFQATT and CDR2 SNEGSKA (reference sequence). This CDR3 is built from 12 residues. The CDR3 DNA is TGCAGTATAGCGGTGGGTGGGGAGACCCAGTACTTC. Protein: CSIAVGGETQYF.

This clonotype was seen only a few times. The chain uses TRBV4-3 and TRBJ1-2; 7 bases align to TRBD1. This CDR3 contains 15 residues. V shed 3 bases and J 11 bases; nucleotides not matched to a gene: 15. Germline V gives CDR1 LGHNA, CDR2 YSLEER. The CDR3 DNA sequence: TGCGCCAGCAGCCAGGGCGGGGAGGGGGCCGCCATTTACACCTTC. This gives the protein CASSQGGEGAAIYTF.

The rearrangement uses TRBV28 and TRBJ1-5; 8 nucleotides align to TRBD1. CDR1 is MDHEN and CDR2 is SYDVKM in the germline V gene. With V trimmed by 3 bases and J by 1 base, 5 bases remained unmatched. CDR3 size: 16 residues. Written as DNA, the CDR3 is TGTGCCAGCAGTTTCTTGGGACAGGCAAGCAATCAGCCCCAGCATTTT. Translating gives CASSFLGQASNQPQHF.

This chain uses TRBV7-8 with TRBJ2-1, with 7 bases aligning to TRBD2. J gave up 0 bases and V 6 bases, and 5 bases lay outside the gene matches. The CDR3 contains 15 residues. CDR1 is SGHVS, CDR2 FQNEAQ, per germline. The CDR3 sequence: CASSALADSYNEQFF. The DNA for the CDR3 is TGTGCCAGCAGTGCGCTAGCGGACTCCTACAATGAGCAGTTCTTC.

The chain couples TRBV6-1 to TRBJ2-3; possible D gene TRBD2, 5 bases. The length of the CDR3 is 15 residues. Germline V CDR1 and CDR2: MNHNS, SASEGT. Trimming removed 4 bases from V and 2 bases from J, with 13 bases in between. The CDR3 is CASSGAEYFTDTQYF. The DNA for the CDR3 is TGTGCCAGCAGTGGAGCGGAATACTTCACAGATACGCAGTATTTT.